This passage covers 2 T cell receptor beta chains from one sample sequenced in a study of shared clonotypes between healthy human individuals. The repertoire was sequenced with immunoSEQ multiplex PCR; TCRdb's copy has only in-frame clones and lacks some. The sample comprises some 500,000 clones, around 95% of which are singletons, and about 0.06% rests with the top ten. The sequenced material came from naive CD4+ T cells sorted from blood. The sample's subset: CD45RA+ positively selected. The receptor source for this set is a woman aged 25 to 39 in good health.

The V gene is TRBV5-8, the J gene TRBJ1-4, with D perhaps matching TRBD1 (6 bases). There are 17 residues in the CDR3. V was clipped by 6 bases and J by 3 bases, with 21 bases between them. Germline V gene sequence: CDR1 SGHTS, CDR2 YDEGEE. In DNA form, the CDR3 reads TGTGCCAGCAACAACGGTGGGGGGCTGGGTTCTAATGAAAAACTGTTTTTT. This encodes CASNNGGGLGSNEKLFF.

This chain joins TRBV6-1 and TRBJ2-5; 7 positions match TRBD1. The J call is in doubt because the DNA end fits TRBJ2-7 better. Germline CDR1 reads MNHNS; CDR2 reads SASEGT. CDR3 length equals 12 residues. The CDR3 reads CASSRDSYEQYF. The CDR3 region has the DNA TGTGCCAGCAGCCGGGACAGCTACGAGCAGTACTTC.